This T cell receptor (beta chain) derives from a study of Ad26.COV2.S vaccination and SARS-CoV-2 variants. Whole-study context: Ad26.COV2.S given intramuscularly, once or twice 56 days apart. Study results and caveats: Total responses of T cells may have been underestimated by the analyses of TCR breadth and depth.

Described treatment: roughly 18 received Ad26.COV2.S at low or high dose, single or two shots; 5 received placebo; per-sample allocation not given. The samples date from day 63 after the first vaccine or placebo injection. An adult of 18-55 years in Boston served as donor. As for this clone: Its antigen is undetermined.

V lost 7 bases to trimming and J lost 4 bases; unmatched junction nucleotides: 4. The CDR3 covers 14 residues. Germline V gene data show CDR1 as LNHDA and CDR2 as SQIVND (reference sequence). Clones were read by immunoSEQ multiplex PCR, and TCRdb kept only the in-frame ones, dropping some. The sample consists of about 480,000 clones, roughly 87% of them appearing once. This receptor was obtained from a person between 18 and 60 years old who received the Ad26.COV2.S COVID-19 vaccine or a placebo. The chain carries TRBV19 and TRBJ1-4; 9 nucleotides match TRBD1. The source was peripheral blood, collected in a trial of Ad26.COV2.S vaccine versus placebo. The CDR3 spells CASTSDRGNEKLFF. The DNA of the CDR3 is TGTGCCAGTACCTCGGACAGGGGTAATGAAAAACTGTTTTTT.